Below, 5 T cell receptor beta chains from the same sample are listed, as sequenced in a study of blood T cells in healthy people across ages (dated by TCRdb to the mid-2010s). Libraries were prepared through 5' RACE. Instrument used: Illumina HiSeq 2500. A second PCR of about 7 to 12 cycles was run with a J-beta primer mix and a sample-barcoded 5' primer. Clones were called with MiXCR by TCRdb after fastp trimmed the public reads at Q25, and only in-frame beta chains were retained. Entries are consolidated by CDR3 protein sequence, retaining the most common genes and DNA. A total of hundreds of thousands of distinct CDR3 sequences appear in this sample, roughly 25% of them only once. Clones ranked in the top ten supply 9.4% of the sample. This sample also belongs to another study, concerning T cells of mothers and their children.

The sequencing input was blood. The receptor source for this set is a boy aged 5-17 years in good health.

The rearrangement uses TRBV6-1 and TRBJ2-2, with 8 bases lining up with TRBD1. The CDR3 has 16 amino acids. The germline gives CDR1 MNHNS, CDR2 SASEGT. V gave up 1 base and J gave up 5 bases; unmatched junction bases: 6. Written as DNA, the CDR3 is TGTGCCAGCAGTGAAGAAGGGGACAGGCTAACCGGGGAGCTGTTTTTT. Amino acids: CASSEEGDRLTGELFF.

A single count supports this clonotype. The chain carries TRBV7-3 and TRBJ2-3; TRBD1 or TRBD2 may be the D gene (5 bases each). The CDR3 has 15 residues. Germline V gene lookup returns CDR1 SGHTA and CDR2 FQGTGA. V was clipped by 4 bases and J by 2 bases, with 13 bases between them. The CDR3 protein is CASSSGAPNTDTQYF. CDR3 nucleotides: TGTGCCAGCAGCTCCGGGGCACCCAACACAGATACGCAGTATTTT. Full variable domain (remainder filled in from reference TRBV7-3 and TRBJ2-3): GAGVSQTPSNKVTEKGKYVELRCDPISGHTALYWYRQSLGQGPEFLIYFQGTGAADDSGLPNDRFFAVRPEGSVSTLKIQRTERGDSAVYLCASSSGAPNTDTQYFGPGTRLTVL.

This clonotype turned up a few times. The chain employs TRBV7-2 and TRBJ1-2; 9 nucleotides align to TRBD1. This CDR3 comprises 14 residues. Germline V gene sequence: CDR1 SGHTA, CDR2 FQGNSA. Trimming cost V 1 base and J 8 bases; bases outside gene matches: 5. The CDR3 loop reads CASSLVQGADGYTF. For the CDR3, the DNA is TGTGCCAGCAGCTTAGTACAGGGGGCTGACGGCTACACCTTC. The whole variable domain, remainder taken from reference TRBV7-2 and TRBJ1-2, is GAGVSQSPSNKVTEKGKDVELRCDPISGHTALYWYRQSLGQGLEFLIYFQGNSAPDKSGLPSDRFSAERTGGSVSTLTIQRTQQEDSAVYLCASSLVQGADGYTFGSGTRLTVV.

The rearrangement links TRBV9 to TRBJ2-5, with D tentatively TRBD2 (5 bases). Trimming removed 5 bases from V and 3 bases from J, with 11 bases in between. Germline loops: CDR1 SGDLS, CDR2 YYNGEE. The CDR3 is 13 residues long. CDR3 in amino acids: CASSTGWEETQYF. For the CDR3, the DNA is TGTGCCAGCAGTACGGGATGGGAAGAGACCCAGTACTTC.

This clonotype was counted between two and nine times. The rearrangement links TRBV20-1 to TRBJ2-3; the match to TRBD2 covers 10 bases. The CDR3 contains 14 residues. Germline CDR1 reads DFQATT; CDR2 reads SNEGSKA (reference sequence). The CDR3 reads CSRSSGRISDTQYF. The CDR3 DNA sequence: TGCAGCCGGTCTAGCGGGAGAATTTCAGATACGCAGTATTTT.